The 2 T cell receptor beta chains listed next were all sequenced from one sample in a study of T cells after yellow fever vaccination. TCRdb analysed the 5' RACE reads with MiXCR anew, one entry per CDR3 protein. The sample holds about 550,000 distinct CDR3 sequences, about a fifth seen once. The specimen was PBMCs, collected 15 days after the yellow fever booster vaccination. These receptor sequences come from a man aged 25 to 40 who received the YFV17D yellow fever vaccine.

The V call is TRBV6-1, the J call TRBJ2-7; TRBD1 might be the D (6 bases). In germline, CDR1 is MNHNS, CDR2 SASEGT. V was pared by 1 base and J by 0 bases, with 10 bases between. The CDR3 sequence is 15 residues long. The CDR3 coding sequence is TGTGCCAGCAGTGAAGATAGGGGGACCTCCTACGAGCAGTACTTC. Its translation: CASSEDRGTSYEQYF.

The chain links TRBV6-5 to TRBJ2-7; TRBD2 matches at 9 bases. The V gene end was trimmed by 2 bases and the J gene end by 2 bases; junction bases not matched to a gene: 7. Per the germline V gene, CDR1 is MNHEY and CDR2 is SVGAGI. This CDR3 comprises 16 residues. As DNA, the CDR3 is TGTGCCAGCAGTTACACCAGACTAGCGGTTACCTACGAGCAGTACTTC. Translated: CASSYTRLAVTYEQYF.